Listed here is a single T cell receptor beta chain. The data belong to a study of blood T cell repertoires in COVID-19. Study background: Acute and convalescent COVID-19 samples came from the United States, Italy and Spain. In each case, the material was cDNA or gDNA derived from T cells, B-cell-depleted T cells, or PBMCs.

V was shortened by 2 bases and J by 7 bases, with 9 bases between the two germline ends. CDR1 is GTSNPN, CDR2 SVGIG, per germline (reference sequence). The CDR3 is 13 residues long. In the source study's methods: Amplification with reference gene primers provided the estimates of nucleated cell counts. TCRdb's copy holds only in-frame clones and misses some; the assay was immunoSEQ multiplex PCR. V and J calls and clone size are as listed in that table; D and trimming were resolved from the DNA. The sample yields just under 150,000 clones, around nine tenths seen once. The rearrangement joins TRBV30 to TRBJ1-6; D is uncertain. Sequenced input: peripheral blood. This TCR was recovered from a woman aged 45-65 years with active or convalescent COVID-19. The CDR3 DNA reads as TGTGCCTGGAGTTTGCAGGTGAATTCACCCCTCCACTTT. Translation: CAWSLQVNSPLHF.